This TCR beta chain was captured in a study of a mutant IDH1 vaccine in newly diagnosed glioma. Study summary: Vaccination started 4-6 weeks after radiotherapy alone, or with temozolomide cycles.

Turning to this clone: The antigen is undetermined.

The time point was: week 5, during vaccination. Doses of 300 ug of mutant IDH1 20-mer peptide were given with topical imiquimod. Assay used: immunoSEQ multiplex PCR; TCRdb lists only in-frame clones, some missing. Among roughly 72,000 clones listed, 75% to 95% were seen once. Material: PBMCs, obtained from a glioma patient whose treatment included an IDH1 peptide vaccine. The receptor's source is a woman aged 50 to 65 with glioma.

The CDR3 coding sequence is TGTGCCAGCAGTGAAGATAAGGGGGGCACGGATCAGCCCCAGCATTTT. It is translated as CASSEDKGGTDQPQHF. The V and J genes are TRBV6-1 and TRBJ1-5, with a tentative D call TRBD1 (6 bases). The CDR3 contains 16 residues. Per germline, CDR1 MNHNS and CDR2 SASEGT. Trimming pared 1 base from V and 5 bases from J, leaving 15 bases between.